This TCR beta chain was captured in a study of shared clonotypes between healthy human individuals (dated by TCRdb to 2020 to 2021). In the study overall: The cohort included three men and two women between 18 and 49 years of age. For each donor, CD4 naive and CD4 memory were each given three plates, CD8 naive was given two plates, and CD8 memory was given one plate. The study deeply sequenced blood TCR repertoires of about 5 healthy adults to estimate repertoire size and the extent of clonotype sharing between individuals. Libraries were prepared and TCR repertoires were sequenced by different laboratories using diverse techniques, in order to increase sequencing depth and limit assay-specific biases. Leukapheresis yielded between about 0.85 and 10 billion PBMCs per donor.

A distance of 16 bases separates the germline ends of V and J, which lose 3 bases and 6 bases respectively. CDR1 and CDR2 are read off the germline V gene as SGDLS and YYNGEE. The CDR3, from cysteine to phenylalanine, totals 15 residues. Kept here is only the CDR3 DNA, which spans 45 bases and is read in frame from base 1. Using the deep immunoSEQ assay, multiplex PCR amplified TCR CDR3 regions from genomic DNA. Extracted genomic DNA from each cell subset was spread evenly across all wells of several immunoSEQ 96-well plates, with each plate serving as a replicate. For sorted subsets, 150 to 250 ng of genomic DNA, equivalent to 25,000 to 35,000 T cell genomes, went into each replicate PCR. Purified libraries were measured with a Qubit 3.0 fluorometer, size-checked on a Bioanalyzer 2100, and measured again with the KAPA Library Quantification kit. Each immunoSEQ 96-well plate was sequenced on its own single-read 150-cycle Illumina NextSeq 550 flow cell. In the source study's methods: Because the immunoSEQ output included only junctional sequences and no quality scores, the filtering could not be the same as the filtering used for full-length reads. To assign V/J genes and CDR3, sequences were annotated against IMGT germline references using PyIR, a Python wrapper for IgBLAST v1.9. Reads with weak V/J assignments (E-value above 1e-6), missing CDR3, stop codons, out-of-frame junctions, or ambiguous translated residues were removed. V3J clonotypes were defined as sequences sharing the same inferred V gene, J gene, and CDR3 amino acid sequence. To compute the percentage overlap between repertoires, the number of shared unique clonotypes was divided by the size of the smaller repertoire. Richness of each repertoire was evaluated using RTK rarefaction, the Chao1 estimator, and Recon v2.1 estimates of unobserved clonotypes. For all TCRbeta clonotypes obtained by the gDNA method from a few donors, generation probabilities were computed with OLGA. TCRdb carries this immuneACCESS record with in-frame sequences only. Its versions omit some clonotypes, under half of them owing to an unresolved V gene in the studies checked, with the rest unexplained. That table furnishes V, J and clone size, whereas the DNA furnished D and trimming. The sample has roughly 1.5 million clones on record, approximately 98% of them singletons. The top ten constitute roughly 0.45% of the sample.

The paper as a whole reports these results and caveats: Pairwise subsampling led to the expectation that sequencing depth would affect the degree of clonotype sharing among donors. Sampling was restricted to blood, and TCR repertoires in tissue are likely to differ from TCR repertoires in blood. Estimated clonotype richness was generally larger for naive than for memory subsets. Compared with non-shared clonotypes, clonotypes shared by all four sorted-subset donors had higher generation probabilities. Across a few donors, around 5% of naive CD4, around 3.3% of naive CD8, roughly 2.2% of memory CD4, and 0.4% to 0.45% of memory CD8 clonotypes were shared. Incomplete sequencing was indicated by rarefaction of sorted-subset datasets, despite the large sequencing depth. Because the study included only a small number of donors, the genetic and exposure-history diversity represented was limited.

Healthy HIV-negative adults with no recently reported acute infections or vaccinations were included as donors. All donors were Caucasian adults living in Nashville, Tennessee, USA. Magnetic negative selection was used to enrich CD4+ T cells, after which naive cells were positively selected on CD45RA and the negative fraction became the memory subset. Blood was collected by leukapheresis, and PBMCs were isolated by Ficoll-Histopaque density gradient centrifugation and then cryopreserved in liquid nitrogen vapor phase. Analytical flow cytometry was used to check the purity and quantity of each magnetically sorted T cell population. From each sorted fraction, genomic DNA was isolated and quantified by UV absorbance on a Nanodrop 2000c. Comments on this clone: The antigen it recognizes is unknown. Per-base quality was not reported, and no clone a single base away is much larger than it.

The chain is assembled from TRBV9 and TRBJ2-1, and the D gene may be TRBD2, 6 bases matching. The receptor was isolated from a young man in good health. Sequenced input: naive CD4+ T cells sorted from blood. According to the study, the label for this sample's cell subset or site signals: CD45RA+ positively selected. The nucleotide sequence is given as TGTGCCAGCAGCGCCCGGGACTCCGGTAGCAATGAGCAGTTCTTC. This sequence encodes CASSARDSGSNEQFF.